The subject of this entry is one TCR beta chain. Unique molecular identifiers were built into the TCRbeta library. Using its own MiXCR run on the PCR reads, TCRdb lists one record per CDR3 protein. The table lists fewer than 500,000 distinct CDR3 sequences, 43% of them singletons, with roughly 27% in the top ten. The source of the sample is a study of T-cell reconstitution after alpha-beta-depleted transplantation in children. Germline V gene data show CDR1 as SGHRS and CDR2 as YFSETQ. The J segment lost 0 bases and the V segment lost 4 bases, leaving 4 bases of the junction unmatched. CDR3 length: 16 residues.

Sequenced material: PBMCs, taken before TCRalphabeta/CD19-depleted stem cell transplant. This TCR was recovered from a girl aged 2 to 10 with aplastic anemia, due to receive a stem cell transplant. The V and J genes are TRBV5-1 and TRBJ2-3; 11 bases map to TRBD2. DNA for the CDR3: TGCGCCAGCAGCCAGACTAGCGGGGCTAGCACAGATACGCAGTATTTT. Translated: CASSQTSGASTDTQYF.